A single sample is the source of the 6 T cell receptor beta chains below, sequenced in a study of control samples from healthy donors and cancer patients. Method: immunoSEQ multiplex PCR; TCRdb's copy keeps in-frame clones and lacks some. The sample yields about 120,000 clones, 80% to 90% seen once. What was sequenced was blood. The source of these receptors is a man younger than 40 in good health.

The gene calls are TRBV7-2 and TRBJ2-5; 12 positions match TRBD2. Germline V gene sequence: CDR1 SGHTA, CDR2 FQGNSA. The V gene end was trimmed by 5 bases and the J gene end by 2 bases; junction bases not matched to a gene: 3. The CDR3 has 15 residues. CDR3: CASSTGLAGQETQYF. In DNA form, the CDR3 reads TGTGCCAGCAGCACTGGACTAGCGGGACAAGAGACCCAGTACTTC. The variable domain in full, with the rest retrieved from reference TRBV7-2 and TRBJ2-5, is GAGVSQSPSNKVTEKGKDVELRCDPISGHTALYWYRQSLGQGLEFLIYFQGNSAPDKSGLPSDRFSAERTGGSVSTLTIQRTQQEDSAVYLCASSTGLAGQETQYFGPGTRLLVL.

The chain links TRBV19 to TRBJ1-2, with D possibly being TRBD1 (6 bases). The CDR3 is 14 residues long. The germline V gene has CDR1 LNHDA and CDR2 SQIVND (reference sequence). Trimming removed 7 bases from V and 4 bases from J, with 16 bases in between. The CDR3 DNA follows: TGTGCCAGTACAGGACAGCGAGGGGGCTATGGCTACACCTTC. Amino acids: CASTGQRGGYGYTF.

This clone was seen once. The rearrangement links TRBV5-1 to TRBJ2-5; maybe TRBD1 (6 bases). The V end was cut by 4 bases, the J end by 5 bases, with 18 bases between. The CDR3 covers 15 residues. Germline CDR1 SGHRS, CDR2 YFSETQ. This CDR3 reads CASSPNGRTGETQYF. The CDR3 nucleotides are TGCGCCAGCAGCCCTAACGGACGAACAGGGGAGACCCAGTACTTC.

The gene calls are TRBV4-1 and TRBJ1-2; 7 bases are shared with TRBD1. This CDR3 spans 16 amino acids. Germline assignment: CDR1 MGHRA and CDR2 YSYEKL. The ends lost 4 bases at V and 0 bases at J; junction bases unmatched: 8. CDR3 residues: CASSREDRVPNYGYTF. CDR3 sequence (DNA): TGCGCCAGCAGCCGAGAAGACAGGGTACCTAACTATGGCTACACCTTC.

This chain connects TRBV11-1 to TRBJ2-5; 11 nucleotides match TRBD2. The length of the CDR3 is 14 residues. Per the germline V gene, CDR1 is SGHAT and CDR2 is FQDESV (reference sequence). J was trimmed by 3 bases and V by 4 bases; bases with no gene match: 1. This chain's CDR3 is CASSSGLAEETQYF. The CDR3 DNA reads as TGTGCCAGCAGCTCGGGACTAGCGGAAGAGACCCAGTACTTC.

J is TRBJ1-6 and V is TRBV15; unclear D gene. The CDR3 loop spans 12 amino acids. Trimming removed 6 bases at V and 11 bases at J, with 11 bases between. Germline loops: CDR1 LNHNV, CDR2 YYDKDF (reference sequence). This CDR3 reads CATSREGPPLHF. CDR3 nucleotide sequence: TGTGCCACCAGTCGGGAGGGCCCACCCCTCCACTTT.